This T cell receptor (beta chain) was captured by sequencing in a study of cytomegalovirus exposure and HLA in healthy donors. Study background: Earlier results showed some 120 million unique TCR beta sequences derived from roughly 200 million T cells.

The PCR had 60 Vbeta and 13 Jbeta primers. Original analysis: As a later analysis found, there were 82 million or so unique TCR beta chains, of which roughly 11 million were shared. Only in-frame clones appear in the TCRdb table, and some are missing; sequencing was by immunoSEQ multiplex PCR. V and J calls and clone size are as listed in that table; D and trimming were resolved from the DNA. The sample shows fewer than 100,000 clones, 76% of them seen only once. J was trimmed by 0 bases and V by 4 bases; bases with no gene match: 3. Germline V gene lookup returns CDR1 SGHAT and CDR2 FQNNGV. The CDR3 runs 15 residues. Study-level results: When analyzed later, a missense DCLRE1C variant was found to be linked to TCR beta V- and J-gene trimming. Cytomegalovirus status was reportedly diagnosed by the classifier with high specificity and sensitivity.

A note on this clone: Its matching antigen is unknown.

The sequencing sample was made of PBMCs. V usage is TRBV11-2 and J usage is TRBJ1-3; 7 nucleotides match TRBD1. The sequence was collected from a man aged 35 to 55 in good health and CMV-seronegative. The CDR3 reads CASSYSGGSGNTIYF. CDR3 bases: TGTGCCAGCAGCTATTCAGGGGGCTCTGGAAACACCATATATTTT.